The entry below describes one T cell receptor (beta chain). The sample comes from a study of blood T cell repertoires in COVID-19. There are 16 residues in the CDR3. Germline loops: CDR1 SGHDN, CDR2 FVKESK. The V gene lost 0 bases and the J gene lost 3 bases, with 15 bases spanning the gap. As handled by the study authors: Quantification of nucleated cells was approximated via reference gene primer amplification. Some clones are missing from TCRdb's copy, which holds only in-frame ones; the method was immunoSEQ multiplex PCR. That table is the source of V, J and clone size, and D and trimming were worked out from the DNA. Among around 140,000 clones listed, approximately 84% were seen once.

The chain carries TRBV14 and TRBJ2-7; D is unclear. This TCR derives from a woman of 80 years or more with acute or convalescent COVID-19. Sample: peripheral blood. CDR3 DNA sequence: TGTGCCAGCAGCCAAGAGTCGGGTAGACTGAGCTACGAGCAGTACTTC. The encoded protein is CASSQESGRLSYEQYF.